These T cell receptor beta chains were read from a single sample in a study of graft-versus-host responses after intestinal transplantation. These receptors have no known antigen. The method was immunoSEQ multiplex PCR; TCRdb's version includes in-frame clones alone and lacks a portion of them. The table includes tens of thousands of clones, over 85% detected once. This specimen was unstimulated CD4+ T cells sorted from spleen or lymph node cells, taken before intestinal transplant. The receptors were gathered from a human donor who received an intestinal transplant. CDR3s include the opening cysteine and the closing phenylalanine or tryptophan. D genes are given only for firm matches. Clone size appears in some rows only: once, few, many, or a class for an expanded clone.

clone_size: once
j_call: TRBJ1-6
d_call: TRBD1
v_call: TRBV5-4
cdr3_aa: CASSRDSNSPLHF
cdr3_nt: TGTGCCAGCAGCCGGGACAGTAATTCACCCCTCCACTTT

clone_size: NA
j_call: TRBJ2-7
d_call: NA
v_call: TRBV6-4
cdr3_aa: CASRTGTYEQYF
cdr3_nt: TGTGCCAGCAGAACAGGGACCTACGAGCAGTACTTC

clone_size: NA
j_call: TRBJ2-7
d_call: NA
v_call: TRBV27
cdr3_aa: CASRPLGREIEQYF
cdr3_nt: TGTGCCAGCAGGCCTTTGGGGCGGGAAATCGAGCAGTACTTC

clone_size: NA
j_call: TRBJ1-1
d_call: NA
v_call: TRBV10-2
cdr3_aa: CASSDLALGRGVTEAFF
cdr3_nt: TGCGCCAGCAGTGACTTAGCCCTGGGCAGGGGAGTCACTGAAGCTTTCTTT

clone_size: NA
j_call: TRBJ1-5
d_call: NA
v_call: TRBV12-5
cdr3_aa: CASGRLGDQPQHF
cdr3_nt: TGTGCTAGCGGCAGGCTAGGGGATCAGCCCCAGCATTTT

clone_size: once
j_call: TRBJ2-1
d_call: NA
v_call: TRBV19
cdr3_aa: CASSIEMGLSYNEQFF
cdr3_nt: TGTGCCAGTAGTATAGAGATGGGGCTATCGTACAATGAGCAGTTCTTC

clone_size: NA
j_call: TRBJ2-5
d_call: TRBD1
v_call: TRBV6-5
cdr3_aa: CASSSRTGRETQYF
cdr3_nt: TGTGCCAGCAGTTCCAGGACAGGGAGAGAGACCCAGTACTTC

clone_size: once
j_call: TRBJ2-2
d_call: NA
v_call: TRBV7-3
cdr3_aa: CASSFGTGELFF
cdr3_nt: TGTGCCAGCAGCTTCGGCACCGGGGAGCTGTTTTTT

clone_size: once
j_call: TRBJ2-5
d_call: NA
v_call: TRBV18
cdr3_aa: CASSRYQETQYF
cdr3_nt: TGTGCCAGCTCACGGTACCAAGAGACCCAGTACTTC

clone_size: once
j_call: TRBJ2-7
d_call: TRBD1
v_call: TRBV7-6
cdr3_aa: CASSLVGQVPTYEQYF
cdr3_nt: TGTGCCAGCAGCTTAGTGGGACAGGTCCCAACTTACGAGCAGTACTTC

clone_size: NA
j_call: TRBJ1-1
d_call: NA
v_call: TRBV6-1
cdr3_aa: CASSTQGGTEAFF
cdr3_nt: TGTGCCAGCAGTACACAGGGAGGGACTGAAGCTTTCTTT